Below, 3 T cell receptor beta chains from the same sample are listed, as sequenced in a study of T cell responses to AZD1222 COVID-19 vaccine (dated by TCRdb to the early 2020s). Explained via the paper, the time point label denotes: baseline before first vaccination. Taken with the paper, the label for treatment or condition translates to: meningococcal conjugate vaccine given as trial control. Libraries were made using the immunoSEQ multiplex PCR assay. The immuneACCESS repertoire file appears here via TCRdb, limited to in-frame rearrangements. These files lack a portion of the clones; in checked studies, under half of the deficit traces to unresolved V genes, and the cause of the others is not known. The sample table lists about 110,000 clones, roughly 87% of them with a count of one. The ten largest account for 3.1% of the sample. The sample was peripheral blood, taken on day 0 of MenACWY control vaccination. The origin of the receptors is an adult in good health.

V usage is TRBV18 and J usage is TRBJ1-1; no clear D gene. CDR1 KGHSH and CDR2 LQKENI come from the germline V gene. The CDR3 loop spans 14 amino acids. With 1 base removed from V and 0 bases from J, the gap between germline ends came to 6 bases. CDR3 nucleotide sequence: TGTGCCAGCTCACCACAGGAGTTGAACACTGAAGCTTTCTTT. Amino acid sequence: CASSPQELNTEAFF.

This clone was counted once. The V gene is TRBV28, the J gene TRBJ1-2, with D unclear. The CDR3 runs to 12 residues. Germline V gene data show CDR1 as MDHEN and CDR2 as SYDVKM. Trimming took 6 bases from V and 1 from J, leaving 6 bases between them. The CDR3 sequence is CASSYLNYGYTF. The CDR3 DNA reads as TGTGCCAGCAGCTACCTTAACTATGGCTACACCTTC.

The chain couples TRBV28 to TRBJ1-1; unclear D gene. From germline, CDR1 is MDHEN and CDR2 SYDVKM. This CDR3 has 12 residues. V lost 4 bases and J lost 5, with 8 bases in between. CDR3 in amino acids: CASSYLKTEAFF. The CDR3 coding sequence is TGTGCCAGCAGTTACCTAAAGACTGAAGCTTTCTTT. The full variable domain, rest sourced from reference TRBV28 and TRBJ1-1, is DVKVTQSSRYLVKRTGEKVFLECVQDMDHENMFWYRQDPGLGLRLIYFSYDVKMKEKGDIPEGYSVSREKKERFSLILESASTNQTSMYLCASSYLKTEAFFGQGTRLTVV.